The 13 T cell receptor beta chains below were found in one sample sequenced in a study of vaccination effects on CD4 cells after COVID-19 (dated by TCRdb to between 2021 and 2023). Their antigens are not known. Libraries came from the immunoSEQ multiplex PCR assay. The table was pulled from immuneACCESS by TCRdb, which kept in-frame rearrangements only. Such tables lose some clones; where checked, under half of the loss comes from unresolved V genes, and the rest has no known cause. The sample table records approximately 87,000 clones; around four fifths of these occur just once. Roughly 1.9% of the sample is taken by the ten largest. In the ViraFEST assay, PBMC were stimulated with viral peptide pools, and TCR sequencing was then used to find antigen-specific CD4+ T cell clonotypes based on their expansion. After less than 13 days of culture, CD4+ T cells were isolated with the EasySep CD4+ T cell isolation kit.

Sample: CD4+ T cells from PBMCs cultured with HCoV-229E spike peptides, taken before COVID-19 vaccination. The label giving this sample's cell subset or site can be read as: HCoV-229E spike overlapping peptide pool stimulation. The receptors stem from a human donor who received a COVID-19 vaccine.

This chain joins TRBV6-6 and TRBJ1-4; D not resolved. Trimming stripped 4 bases from V and 2 bases from J, with 11 bases between. This CDR3 spans 15 amino acids. The germline V gene encodes CDR1 MNHNY and CDR2 SVGAGI (reference sequence). CDR3 amino acids: CASSSFEGTNEKLFF. Written as DNA, the CDR3 is TGTGCCAGCAGTTCCTTTGAAGGGACTAATGAAAAACTGTTTTTT.

The chain employs TRBV5-1 and TRBJ2-5; D gene unclear. The CDR3 consists of 14 residues. The germline V gene encodes CDR1 SGHRS and CDR2 YFSETQ. V was pared by 0 bases and J by 2 bases, with 8 bases between. The CDR3 nucleotides are TGCGCCAGCAGCTTGGGGGCAGAACAAGAGACCCAGTACTTC. Translated, it gives CASSLGAEQETQYF.

Turning to this clone: The same CDR3 is also encoded by other DNA sequences in this sample. The chain has TRBV2 and TRBJ2-5; 9 bases align to TRBD1. CDR3 length: 12 residues. CDR1 is SNHLY, CDR2 FYNNEI, per germline. The ends lost 6 bases at V and 4 bases at J; junction bases unmatched: 0. CDR3 loop: CASRDRGETQYF. CDR3 bases: TGTGCCAGCAGGGACAGGGGAGAGACCCAGTACTTC.

The rearrangement uses TRBV15 and TRBJ1-3; D ambiguous. The V end lost 0 bases, the J end lost 4 bases, and 7 bases lay between the germline ends. The V gene's germline CDR1 is LNHNV and CDR2 YYDKDF (reference sequence). The CDR3 is made up of 14 amino acids. CDR3 sequence: CATSREGDGNTIYF. CDR3 DNA sequence: TGTGCCACCAGCAGAGAGGGCGACGGAAACACCATATATTTT.

The gene calls are TRBV11-2 and TRBJ1-2, with D perhaps matching TRBD1 (5 bases). Germline V gene lookup returns CDR1 SGHAT and CDR2 FQNNGV. The V and J ends lost 3 bases and 0 bases respectively, with 11 bases between them. The CDR3 is 15 residues long. The CDR3, as DNA: TGTGCCAGCAGCTTTACGGGGGGAGCTAACTATGGCTACACCTTC. It specifies CASSFTGGANYGYTF.

This clone has only a few counts. CDR3 in amino acids: CASSRESRQPQHF. CDR3 nucleotides: TGCGCCAGCAGCCGCGAGAGTAGACAGCCCCAGCATTTT. The chain joins TRBV4-1 to TRBJ1-5; unclear D gene. The CDR3 has 13 residues. CDR1 is MGHRA and CDR2 is YSYEKL in the germline V gene. The V end was cut by 4 bases, the J end by 7 bases, with 11 bases between.

The V gene is TRBV5-1, the J gene TRBJ1-2, with a tentative D call TRBD1 (6 bases). CDR1 SGHRS and CDR2 YFSETQ come from the germline V gene. Trimming shortened V by 6 bases and J by 8 bases, and 17 bases separated the two germline ends. The CDR3 consists of 13 residues. CDR3 residues: CASTLGQTDGYTF. CDR3 nucleotide sequence: TGCGCCAGCACCTTAGGACAGACGGACGGCTACACCTTC. Full variable domain (rest looked up from reference TRBV5-1 and TRBJ1-2): KAGVTQTPRYLIKTRGQQVTLSCSPISGHRSVSWYQQTPGQGLQFLFEYFSETQRNKGNFPGRFSGRQFSNSRSEMNVSTLELGDSALYLCASTLGQTDGYTFGSGTRLTVV.

This clone has only a few counts. The CDR3 loop reads CASSLETGGYYGYTF. CDR3 DNA: TGTGCCAGCAGCTTGGAGACAGGGGGCTACTATGGCTACACCTTC. The chain employs TRBV5-4 and TRBJ1-2; 10 positions match TRBD1. Germline values: CDR1 SGHNT, CDR2 YYREEE (reference sequence). The CDR3 totals 15 residues. V dropped 0 bases and J dropped 3; count of bases not matched to a gene: 2.

This clone was seen just once. This chain joins TRBV19 and TRBJ2-3, with a possible D match to TRBD2 (5 bases). The CDR3 runs to 16 residues. Per the germline V gene, CDR1 is LNHDA and CDR2 is SQIVND (reference sequence). V dropped 5 bases and J dropped 0 bases, with 15 bases sitting between them. CDR3 DNA: TGTGCCAGTAGTCCCCGGACGGGAACTAGCACAGATACGCAGTATTTT. Its protein is CASSPRTGTSTDTQYF.

The gene calls are TRBV4-3 and TRBJ2-1, with D tentatively TRBD1 (5 bases). Germline V lookup: CDR1 LGHNA, CDR2 YSLEER. The CDR3 has 14 amino acids. The V end was cut by 0 bases, the J end by 9 bases, with 12 bases between. The CDR3 region is CASSQDRQGVEQFF. In DNA, the CDR3 is TGCGCCAGCAGCCAAGATAGGCAGGGTGTTGAGCAGTTCTTC.

This chain uses TRBV3-1 (or the pseudogene TRBV3-2) with TRBJ2-3; weak D call: TRBD2 (5 bases). Germline V lookup: CDR1 LGHDT, CDR2 YNNKEL (reference sequence). This CDR3 is built from 16 residues. The V and J ends lost 1 base and 7 bases respectively, with 18 bases between them. CDR3 in DNA: TGTGCCAGCAGCCAAGTGTTGGTAGCGAGCAGGCATACGCAGTATTTT. Amino acids: CASSQVLVASRHTQYF.

The V and J genes are TRBV7-2 and TRBJ1-1; TRBD1 matches 10 bases. V gave up 4 bases and J gave up 3 bases; unmatched junction bases: 5. Germline CDR1 SGHTA, CDR2 FQGNSA. The CDR3 is made up of 15 amino acids. Here the CDR3 reads CASSSTGGAYTEAFF. The CDR3 bases are TGTGCCAGCAGCTCGACAGGGGGCGCGTACACTGAAGCTTTCTTT.

V and J are TRBV3-1 (or the pseudogene TRBV3-2) and TRBJ1-1; D is possibly TRBD1 (5 bases). There are 14 residues in the CDR3. Trimming removed 0 bases at V and 11 bases at J, with 16 bases between. Germline loops: CDR1 LGHDT, CDR2 YNNKEL (reference sequence). CDR3 region: CASSQDWLEGVAFF. For the CDR3, the DNA is TGTGCCAGCAGCCAAGATTGGTTGGAAGGGGTCGCTTTCTTT.